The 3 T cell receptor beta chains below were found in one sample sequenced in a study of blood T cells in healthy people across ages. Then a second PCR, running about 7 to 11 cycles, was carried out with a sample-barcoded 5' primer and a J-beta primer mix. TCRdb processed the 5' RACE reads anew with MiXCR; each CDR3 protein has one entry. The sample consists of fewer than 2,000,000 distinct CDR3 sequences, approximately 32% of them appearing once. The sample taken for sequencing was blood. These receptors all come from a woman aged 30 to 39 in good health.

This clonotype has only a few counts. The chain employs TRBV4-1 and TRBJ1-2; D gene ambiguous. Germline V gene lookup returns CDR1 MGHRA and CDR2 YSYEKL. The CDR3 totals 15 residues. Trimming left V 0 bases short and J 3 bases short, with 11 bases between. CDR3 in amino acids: CASSQDTAPDYGYTF. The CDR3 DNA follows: TGCGCCAGCAGCCAAGATACAGCGCCGGACTATGGCTACACCTTC.

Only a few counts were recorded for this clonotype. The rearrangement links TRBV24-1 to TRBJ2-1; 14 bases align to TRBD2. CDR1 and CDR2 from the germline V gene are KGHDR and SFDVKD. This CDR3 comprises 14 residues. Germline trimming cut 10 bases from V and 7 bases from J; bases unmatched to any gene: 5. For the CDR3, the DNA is TGTGCCACAGGGACTAGCGGGAGCGGTAATGAGCAGTTCTTC. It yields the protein CATGTSGSGNEQFF.

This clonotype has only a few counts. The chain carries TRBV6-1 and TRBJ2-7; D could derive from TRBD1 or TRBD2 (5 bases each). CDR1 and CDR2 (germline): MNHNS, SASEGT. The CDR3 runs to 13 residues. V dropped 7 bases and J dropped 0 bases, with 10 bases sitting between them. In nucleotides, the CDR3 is TGTGCCAGCATCCGGGACGGCTCCTACGAGCAGTACTTC. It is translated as CASIRDGSYEQYF.